The entry below gives a single T cell receptor (beta chain) sequence along with its context. Its antigen is currently unknown. The V segment lost 10 bases and the J segment 1 base; nucleotides outside the gene matches: 7. The CDR3 totals 14 residues. Per the germline V gene, CDR1 is LNHDA and CDR2 is SQIVND (reference sequence). An immunoSEQ assay, version v3.0, was performed at survey level. Profiling relied on immunoSEQ multiplex PCR, and the TCRdb table lists in-frame clones only, not all of them. The sample includes tens of thousands of clones, over 75% of them seen just once. This entry belongs to a study of long-term antiretroviral therapy in people with HIV. Study-wide results and limits: Versus controls, repertoires in people with HIV had narrower CDR3 length ranges. Neither ART adherence, viral resistance nor therapy changes were documented. Possibly under older ART regimens, blood was drawn between the mid-2000s and the late 2010s.

The source is a man aged 45 to 65 with HIV. This chain links TRBV19 with TRBJ2-3; 8 nucleotides agree with TRBD1. The sequencing used unsorted PBMCs, collected 2 years after starting antiretroviral therapy. CDR3 sequence reads: CATQTGVRTDTQYF. CDR3 coding DNA: TGTGCCACCCAGACAGGGGTTCGCACAGATACGCAGTATTTT.